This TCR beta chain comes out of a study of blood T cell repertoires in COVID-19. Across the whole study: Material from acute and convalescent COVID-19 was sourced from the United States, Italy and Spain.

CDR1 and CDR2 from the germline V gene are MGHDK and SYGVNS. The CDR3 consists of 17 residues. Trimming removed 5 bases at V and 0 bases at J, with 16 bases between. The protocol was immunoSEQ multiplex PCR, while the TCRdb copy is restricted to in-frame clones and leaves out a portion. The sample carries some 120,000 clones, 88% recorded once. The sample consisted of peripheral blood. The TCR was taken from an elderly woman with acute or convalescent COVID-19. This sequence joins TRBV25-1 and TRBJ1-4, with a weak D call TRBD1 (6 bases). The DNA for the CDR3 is TGTGCCAGCAGTCCTAGGGGGAAAGCTGCAACTAATGAAAAACTGTTTTTT. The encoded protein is CASSPRGKAATNEKLFF.